Sequencing of this T cell receptor beta chain was carried out in a study of cytomegalovirus exposure and HLA in healthy donors (dated by TCRdb to 2017 to 2019). About the study as a whole: In an earlier analysis of roughly 590 of the donors, 276 Gb of sequence data and 117 million unique TCR beta sequences from roughly 180 million T cells were reported. A separate validation cohort of about 110 different subjects was used in addition to the roughly 620-subject first cohort. The study aimed to test whether signatures of past pathogen exposure could be identified by cataloging public T cell receptors. Among about 370 genotyped donors of the cohort, an average of around 220,000 unique TCR beta nucleotide sequences was sequenced per donor, of which 15% to 20% were non-productive. An earlier analysis of nearly 600 of the donors applied high-throughput TCR beta sequencing to assess whether each TCR beta V gene segment acted as functional or pseudogenic. In a later analysis, previously published TCR beta repertoires from more than 500 donors were re-analyzed and high-resolution HLA genotyping was added so that TCR occurrence patterns could be studied. Donor age, sex, ethnicity and CMV serostatus were compiled alongside the repertoire data. Approximately 310 gigabases of sequencing data and tens of millions of unique TCR sequences were included in an early release covering 550 to 650 HLA-typed donors. Using immunosequencing, the study profiled T cell repertoires from fewer than 850 subjects and related those repertoires to cytomegalovirus serostatus. About 5 DR-DQ haplotypes were handled as single units for association and clustering, since linkage in the cohort was strong. Genome-wide SNP genotypes for about 65% of the 666 donors were used in a later genetic analysis, which treated that subset as a discovery cohort. High-throughput TCR immunosequencing, statistical association of individual TCRs with disease status, and machine learning were combined to predict cytomegalovirus infection status. The number of donors typed differed by locus, with about 620-630 for A, B, C, DRB1 and DQB1, around 560 for DQA1, 606 for DPA1, and around 460 for DPB1. HLA typing included class I and class II loci at four-digit resolution. All discovery cohort repertoires had been generated using a single sequencing platform. Of the 398 genotyped donors, approximately 83% fell in the genetic ancestry cluster associated with self-reported Caucasian donors. Rather than drawing on any new phenotypic data, the later analysis identified candidate immune exposures from TCR beta sequences and the way those sequences occurred across donors.

Study-level results and caveats: Presence/absence analyses assumed roughly uniform sequencing depth across donors, an assumption that may not hold. An association between a missense DCLRE1C variant and V-gene and J-gene trimming of TCR beta chains was found in a later genetic analysis and replicated in an independent cohort. Assigning TCR associations to individual alleles was difficult when HLA alleles, especially DR and DQ, strongly co-occurred. A group of highly shared sequence variants was considered likely to be a technical artifact of the sequencing pipeline. A further reported finding was that TCR beta sequences accurately predicted the HLA-A and HLA-B alleles for most subjects in the first cohort. A few of the identified cytomegalovirus-associated TCR beta chains were confirmed in vitro to be specific for cytomegalovirus antigens. A later analysis found that most CMV-associated TCR beta chains appeared HLA-restricted, with HLA associations seemingly driven largely by CMV exposure. Because the 87-base-pair reads could not distinguish some IMGT-functional V segments, including TRBV6-2 and TRBV6-3, those segments were excluded. In a later analysis, TCR association rates were found to vary across HLA loci, with the most associated TCRs seen for DRB1 alleles and the fewest for HLA-C alleles. Because HLA typing was missing for some donors at each locus, association tests included only the typed subset. Broadly in line with IMGT annotations, most TCR beta V segments showed up in productive rearrangements about 90% or about 30% of the time in an earlier analysis of around 600 of the donors. Immune exposure information for the cohort was limited to CMV serostatus. The earlier analysis of 587 of the donors excluded roughly 16 rarely observed V segments, including chromosome 9 orphons, because counts were too low. According to a later genetic analysis, donors in an Asian-associated ancestry cluster had fewer N-insertions in productive TCRs than the approximately 710-donor mean. In both the original and validation cohorts, the classifier was reported to diagnose cytomegalovirus status with high specificity and sensitivity. According to a later analysis, parvovirus B19, influenza, CMV and Epstein-Barr virus appeared linked to several top co-occurrence clusters. This cohort had only TCR beta chains sequenced, and the lack of alpha or paired-chain data limited which features could be detected. Compared with equally common non-associated chains, HLA-associated TCR beta chains in a later analysis were more clonally expanded and had lower generation probabilities. Correlated functional status among segregating V segments might reflect linkage disequilibrium, but an unknown experimental factor could not be ruled out. A later analysis associated 15,000 to 20,000 TCR beta sequences with specific HLA alleles at a false discovery rate of 0.05. Most TCR sequences were observed very rarely across donors, whereas some public TCRs were present in many individuals. A total of around 150 TCR beta chains were listed by the study as associated with cytomegalovirus. The authors suggested that the approach could potentially be extended to other disease states and immunological phenotypes.

The cohort consisted of hundreds of healthy bone marrow donors. Cohort members were all nominally healthy when sampled, although unrecorded immune exposures were likely present. The donor tested CMV seronegative and was one of the 352 seronegative cohort members. A peripheral blood sample was collected from each donor, and TCR beta sequencing was performed on peripheral blood mononuclear cells. Genomic DNA was extracted from the blood cell samples with the Qiagen DNeasy Blood Extraction Kit. To prepare the library, the immunoSEQ multiplex PCR assay was applied. For the multiplex PCR, a mixture combining 60 forward primers for TCR Vbeta segments and 13 reverse primers for TCR Jbeta segments was used. The CDR3 region of rearranged TCR beta genes was amplified from genomic DNA by a multiplex PCR assay. On the Illumina HiSeq System, the amplified TCR beta libraries were sequenced as 87-base-pair reads. The study's own analysis went as follows. Across the 500 to 700 repertoires, a later analysis counted 75 million to 90 million unique TCR beta chains, roughly 11 million of which were shared by at least two donors. Raw reads were error-corrected and collapsed into unique sequences with a nearest-neighbor algorithm that merged closely related sequences to remove PCR and sequencing errors. To assign V, D and J gene segments, CDR3 sequences were aligned to IMGT reference sequences. For a sequence to be retained, at least a six-nucleotide match to both a V gene segment and a J gene segment was required. A rearrangement was called productive if the CDR3 had no stop codons and remained in frame with V and J, and every other rearrangement was called non-productive. Following IMGT convention, CDR3 was defined as the stretch from the second conserved V-encoded cysteine to the conserved J-encoded phenylalanine. The earlier analysis of about 500 of the donors excluded sequences that lacked an unambiguous match to a single V gene segment. An earlier analysis of 587 of the donors called V segments functional above 56.7% productive rearrangements and segregating when the between-donor standard deviation exceeded 5%. A statistical classification framework was built to diagnose cytomegalovirus status from the catalog of TCR beta chain sequences. In a later analysis, TCR nucleotide sequences were compared against IMGT/GENE-DB human TR gene sequences so that V and J genes could be assigned. The TCRdist pipeline was used in a later analysis to assign CDR3 sequences and most-parsimonious VDJ recombination scenarios. In a later analysis, each TCR beta chain was defined by its CDR3 amino acid sequence together with its V-gene family, and reads lacking a unique V-gene family were excluded. In a later analysis, 450 to 600 highly shared, low-generation-probability nucleotide sequences were removed to address suspected cross-contamination and a sequencing artifact. In a later analysis, a clonal expansion index for each public chain was calculated from normalized within-repertoire ranks of inferred template counts. In a later analysis, generation probabilities were computed with a VDJ recombination model fitted to out-of-frame rearrangements, and the resulting probabilities were checked against IGoR. A later analysis scored TCR-TCR, TCR-HLA and TCR-CMV co-occurrence with hypergeometric tests, applying a repertoire-size bias correction to TCR pairs. A later analysis estimated false discovery rates by permuting HLA or CMV assignments 20 times. In a later analysis, co-occurring TCRs were grouped using DBSCAN, with TCRdist sequence similarity added in when clustering inside HLA-allele-positive subsets. Co-occurrence clustering excluded repertoires with fewer than 30,000 or more than 120,000 public chains, plus five with anomalous nucleotide sharing. TCRdb stores this immuneACCESS table with in-frame sequences only. Part of the clones is absent; in the studies checked, under half of the shortfall reflects unresolved V genes, and no reason is known for the rest. V and J calls plus clone size are reproduced from that table; the DNA served to infer D and trimming. The sample table lists roughly 130,000 clones, roughly 77% of them with a count of one. The ten largest clones represent 5% to 6.5% of the sample.

This clone was counted between two and nine times. The antigen it binds to is not known. Per-nucleotide qualities are absent, and no much larger clonotype sits a single base away. The CDR3 holds 15 amino acids from the cysteine to the phenylalanine. Solely the CDR3 DNA is kept, with 45 bases framed from the first base. Taken from the germline V gene, the CDR1 and CDR2 loops are MNHNS and SASEGT. V is trimmed back by 2 bases and J by 4 bases, and the junction contains 3 bases that no gene match accounts for. This receptor was taken from a man under 40 in good health and CMV-seronegative. Here the chain combines TRBV6-1 and TRBJ2-3; the junction holds 10 bases that match TRBD2. Sequenced input: PBMCs. In nucleotide form, the sequence is TGTGCCAGCAGTGAAAAAGCGGGGGGGTCAGATACGCAGTATTTT. Its protein reads: CASSEKAGGSDTQYF.